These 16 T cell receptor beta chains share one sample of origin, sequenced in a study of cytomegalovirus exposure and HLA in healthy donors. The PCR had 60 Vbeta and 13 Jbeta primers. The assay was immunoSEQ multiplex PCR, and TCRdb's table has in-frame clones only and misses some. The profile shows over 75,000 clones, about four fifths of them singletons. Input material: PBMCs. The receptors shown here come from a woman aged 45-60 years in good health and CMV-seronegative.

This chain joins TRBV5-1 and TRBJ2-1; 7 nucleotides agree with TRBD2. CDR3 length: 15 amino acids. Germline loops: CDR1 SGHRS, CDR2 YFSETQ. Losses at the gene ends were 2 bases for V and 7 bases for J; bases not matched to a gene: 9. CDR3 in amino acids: CASSFQAGSRNEQFF. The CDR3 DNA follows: TGCGCCAGCAGCTTCCAAGCGGGGTCAAGAAATGAGCAGTTCTTC. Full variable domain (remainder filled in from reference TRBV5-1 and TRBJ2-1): KAGVTQTPRYLIKTRGQQVTLSCSPISGHRSVSWYQQTPGQGLQFLFEYFSETQRNKGNFPGRFSGRQFSNSRSEMNVSTLELGDSALYLCASSFQAGSRNEQFFGPGTRLTVL.

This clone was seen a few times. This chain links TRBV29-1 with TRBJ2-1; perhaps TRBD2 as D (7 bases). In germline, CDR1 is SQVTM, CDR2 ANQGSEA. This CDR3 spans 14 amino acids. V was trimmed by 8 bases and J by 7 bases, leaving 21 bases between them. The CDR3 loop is CSSGQTSPLNEQFF. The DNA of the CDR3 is TGCAGCTCTGGACAGACTAGCCCATTGAATGAGCAGTTCTTC.

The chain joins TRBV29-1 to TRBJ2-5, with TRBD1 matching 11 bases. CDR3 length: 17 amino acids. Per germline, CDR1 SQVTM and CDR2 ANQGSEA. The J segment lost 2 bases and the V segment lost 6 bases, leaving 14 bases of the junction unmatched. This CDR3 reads CSVHQDRGRPWQETQYF. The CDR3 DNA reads TGCAGCGTCCACCAGGACAGGGGGCGACCCTGGCAAGAGACCCAGTACTTC. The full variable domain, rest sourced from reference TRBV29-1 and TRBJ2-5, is SAVISQKPSRDICQRGTSLTIQCQVDSQVTMMFWYRQQPGQSLTLIATANQGSEATYESGFVIDKFPISRPNLTFSTLTVSNMSPEDSSIYLCSVHQDRGRPWQETQYFGPGTRLLVL.

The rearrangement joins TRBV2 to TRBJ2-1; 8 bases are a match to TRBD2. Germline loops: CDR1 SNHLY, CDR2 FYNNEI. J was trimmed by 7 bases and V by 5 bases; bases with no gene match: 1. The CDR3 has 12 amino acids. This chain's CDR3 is CASSRLANEQFF. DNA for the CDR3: TGTGCCAGCAGTCGACTAGCGAATGAGCAGTTCTTC.

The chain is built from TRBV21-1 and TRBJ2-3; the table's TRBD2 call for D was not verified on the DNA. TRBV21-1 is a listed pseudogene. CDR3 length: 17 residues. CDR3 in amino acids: CASSNNYRREVKDTQYF. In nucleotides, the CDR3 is TGTGCCAGCAGCAACAACTATCGGCGGGAGGTCAAGGATACGCAGTATTTT.

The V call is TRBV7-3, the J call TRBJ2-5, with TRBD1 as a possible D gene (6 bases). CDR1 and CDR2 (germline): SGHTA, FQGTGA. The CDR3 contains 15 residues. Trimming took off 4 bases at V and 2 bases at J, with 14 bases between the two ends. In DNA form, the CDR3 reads TGTGCCAGCAGCTCGTTCGCCGGGACACAAGAGACCCAGTACTTC. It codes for CASSSFAGTQETQYF.

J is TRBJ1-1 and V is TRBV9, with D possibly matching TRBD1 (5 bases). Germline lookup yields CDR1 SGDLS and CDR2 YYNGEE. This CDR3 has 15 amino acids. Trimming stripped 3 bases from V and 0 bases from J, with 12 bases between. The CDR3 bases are TGTGCCAGCAGCGGACCGACAGAAATGAACACTGAAGCTTTCTTT. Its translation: CASSGPTEMNTEAFF.

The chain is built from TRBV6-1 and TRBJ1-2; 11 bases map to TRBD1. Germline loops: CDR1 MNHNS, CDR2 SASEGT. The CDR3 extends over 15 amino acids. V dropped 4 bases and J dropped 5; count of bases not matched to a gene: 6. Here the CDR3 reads CASSAGTGGSYGYTF. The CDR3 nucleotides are TGTGCCAGCAGTGCAGGGACAGGGGGGAGTTATGGCTACACCTTC.

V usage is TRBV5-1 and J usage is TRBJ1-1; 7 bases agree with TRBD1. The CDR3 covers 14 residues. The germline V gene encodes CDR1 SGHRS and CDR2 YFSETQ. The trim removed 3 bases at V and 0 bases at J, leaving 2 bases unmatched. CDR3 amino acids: CASSSGQMNTEAFF. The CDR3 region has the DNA TGCGCCAGCAGCTCGGGACAGATGAACACTGAAGCTTTCTTT.

The CDR3 DNA reads TGCGCCAGCAGCCAAGTTAGCGGGGGACGGGGGGCGACCCAGTACTTC. It yields the protein CASSQVSGGRGATQYF. The V gene is TRBV4-1, the J gene TRBJ2-5; 9 bases line up with TRBD2. CDR3 length equals 16 residues. Germline CDR1 and CDR2: MGHRA and YSYEKL. The V and J ends lost 1 base and 7 bases, in that order; junction bases with no gene match: 10.

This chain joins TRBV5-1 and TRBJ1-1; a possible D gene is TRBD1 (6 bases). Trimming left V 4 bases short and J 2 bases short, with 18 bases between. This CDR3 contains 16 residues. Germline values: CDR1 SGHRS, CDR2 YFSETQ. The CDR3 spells CASSTDVRGSNTEAFF. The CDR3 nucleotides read TGCGCCAGCAGCACGGACGTCAGGGGATCCAACACTGAAGCTTTCTTT.

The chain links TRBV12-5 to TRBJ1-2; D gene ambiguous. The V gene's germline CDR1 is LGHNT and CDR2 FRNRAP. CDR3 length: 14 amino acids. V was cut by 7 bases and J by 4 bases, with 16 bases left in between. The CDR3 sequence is CASEAGNLGYGYTF. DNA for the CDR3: TGTGCTAGTGAAGCGGGTAACCTTGGCTATGGCTACACCTTC.

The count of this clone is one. The CDR3 protein is CASSQSGTSDNEQFF. The CDR3 DNA reads TGTGCCAGCAGTCAGTCCGGGACTAGCGACAATGAGCAGTTCTTC. This sequence joins TRBV6-5 and TRBJ2-1; TRBD2 matches 10 bases. Germline trimming cut 5 bases from V and 5 bases from J; bases unmatched to any gene: 6. Germline CDR1 MNHEY, CDR2 SVGAGI. The CDR3 loop spans 15 amino acids.

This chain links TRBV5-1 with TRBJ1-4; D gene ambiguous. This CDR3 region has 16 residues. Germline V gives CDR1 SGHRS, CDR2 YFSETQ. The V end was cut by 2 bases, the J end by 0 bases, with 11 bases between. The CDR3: CASSFGPPATNEKLFF. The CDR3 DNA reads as TGCGCCAGCAGCTTTGGGCCGCCGGCAACTAATGAAAAACTGTTTTTT.

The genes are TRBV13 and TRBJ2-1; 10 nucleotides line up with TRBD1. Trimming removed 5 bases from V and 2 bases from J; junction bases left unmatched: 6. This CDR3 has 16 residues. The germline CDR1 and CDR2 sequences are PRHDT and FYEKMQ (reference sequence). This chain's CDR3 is CASSTRDRGPYNEQFF. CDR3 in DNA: TGTGCCAGCAGCACCCGGGACAGGGGTCCCTACAATGAGCAGTTCTTC.

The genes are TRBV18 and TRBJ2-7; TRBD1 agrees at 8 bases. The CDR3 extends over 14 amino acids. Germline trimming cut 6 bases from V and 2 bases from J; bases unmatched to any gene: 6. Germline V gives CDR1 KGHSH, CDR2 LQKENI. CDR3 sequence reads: CASSPGQGAYEQYF. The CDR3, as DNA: TGTGCCAGCTCTCCCGGACAGGGCGCCTACGAGCAGTACTTC.